These T cell receptor beta chains were read from a single sample in a study of spatial heterogeneity in lung cancer. In TCRdb, the 5' RACE reads were re-called with MiXCR into one record per CDR3 protein. The sample includes roughly 26,000 distinct CDR3 sequences, 5% to 6.5% seen only once; the top ten take 20% to 25%. This specimen consisted of PBMCs, obtained at follow-up. These receptors came from a male donor with early-stage non-small cell lung cancer. CDR3s leave out the opening cysteine and the closing phenylalanine or tryptophan. Fields, in order: V gene, J gene, CDR3 length, CDR3 protein.

V: TRBV11-3
J: TRBJ1-6
length: 11
CDR3: ASTEGWNSPLH

V: TRBV12-3/TRBV12-4
J: TRBJ1-1
length: 12
CDR3: ASSLWGGGTEAF

V: TRBV3-1
J: TRBJ2-1
length: 15
CDR3: ASSQGFSVGSYNEQF

V: TRBV12-3/TRBV12-4
J: TRBJ2-3
length: 12
CDR3: ASSLSYQMDTQY

V: TRBV6-1
J: TRBJ2-5
length: 10
CDR3: ASSEAGETQY

V: TRBV7-8
J: TRBJ1-2
length: 14
CDR3: ASSLGGLNRFYGYT

V: TRBV20-1
J: TRBJ2-3
length: 9
CDR3: SAPGLDTQY

V: TRBV12-5
J: TRBJ1-3
length: 12
CDR3: ASGLRTAGNTIY

V: TRBV28
J: TRBJ2-5
length: 10
CDR3: ASSQGVETQY

V: TRBV20-1
J: TRBJ2-3
length: 9
CDR3: SARDLNTQY

V: TRBV7-3
J: TRBJ2-1
length: 13
CDR3: ASSPSGQGTNEQF

V: TRBV5-1
J: TRBJ2-5
length: 10
CDR3: ASHRQEETQY

V: TRBV3-1
J: TRBJ2-3
length: 14
CDR3: ASSQGRDRATDTQY

V: TRBV3-1
J: TRBJ1-2
length: 11
CDR3: ASSPRGWYGYT

V: TRBV7-8
J: TRBJ1-6
length: 11
CDR3: ASSIRQNSPLH

V: TRBV5-1
J: TRBJ1-1
length: 12
CDR3: ASNLPGMNTEAF

V: TRBV5-5
J: TRBJ2-7
length: 14
CDR3: ASSKDGSRPFYEQY

V: TRBV7-6
J: TRBJ2-5
length: 11
CDR3: ASSLGLQETQY

V: TRBV6-5
J: TRBJ1-5
length: 13
CDR3: ASKKSGVSNQPQH

V: TRBV7-2
J: TRBJ1-2
length: 14
CDR3: ASSLGSFGTGDGYT

V: TRBV7-8
J: TRBJ1-2
length: 13
CDR3: ASSSSPGQGVGYT

V: TRBV20-1
J: TRBJ1-6
length: 11
CDR3: SAGTGVGSPLH

V: TRBV5-6
J: TRBJ1-2
length: 12
CDR3: ASSLGQGVYGYT

V: TRBV3-1
J: TRBJ1-4
length: 10
CDR3: ASNRGNEKLF

V: TRBV4-3
J: TRBJ2-1
length: 10
CDR3: ASSLARGEQF

V: TRBV12-2
J: TRBJ1-1
length: 17
CDR3: ASRSRDRGAKRRNTEAF

V: TRBV3-1
J: TRBJ2-2
length: 13
CDR3: ASSGGASNTGELF

V: TRBV29-1
J: TRBJ1-4
length: 10
CDR3: SVEAAPEKLF

V: TRBV7-8
J: TRBJ2-1
length: 11
CDR3: ASSSRLGNEQF

V: TRBV2
J: TRBJ2-7
length: 11
CDR3: ASRDSRGYEQY

V: TRBV7-2
J: TRBJ1-2
length: 11
CDR3: ASSLGQTYGYT

V: TRBV9
J: TRBJ2-2
length: 14
CDR3: ASSPRDRGGIGELF

V: TRBV6-5
J: TRBJ1-1
length: 11
CDR3: ASSPPGRTEAF

V: TRBV15
J: TRBJ2-4
length: 15
CDR3: ATQLRRDRGPKNIQY

V: TRBV24-1
J: TRBJ2-3
length: 13
CDR3: ATKAAGERSDTQY

V: TRBV29-1
J: TRBJ1-1
length: 12
CDR3: SVTHNGVTTEAF

V: TRBV6-2/TRBV6-3
J: TRBJ2-2
length: 14
CDR3: ASSSPTSGNTGELF

V: TRBV30
J: TRBJ1-2
length: 15
CDR3: AWSPPRGIISDYGYT

V: TRBV7-2
J: TRBJ1-5
length: 15
CDR3: ASSPTTEIYSNQPQH

V: TRBV6-6
J: TRBJ2-3
length: 16
CDR3: ASSPPSRLAGVSDTQY

V: TRBV4-3
J: TRBJ1-5
length: 12
CDR3: ASSQDWRDQPQH

V: TRBV7-6
J: TRBJ2-2
length: 14
CDR3: ASSFFSGANTGELF

V: TRBV2
J: TRBJ1-6
length: 11
CDR3: ASSETDNSPLH

V: TRBV7-2
J: TRBJ2-4
length: 13
CDR3: ASSPKGRVGNIQY

V: TRBV28
J: TRBJ2-2
length: 14
CDR3: ASSPPDRANTGELF